The text below deals with one T cell receptor (beta chain). This sample was taken from a study of cytomegalovirus exposure and HLA in healthy donors. Study-wide background: The same platform as the approximately 670 first-cohort repertoires was used for the 130 or so validation repertoires, a later analysis reported.

There are 15 residues in the CDR3. The V end lost 1 base, the J end lost 0 bases, and 7 bases lay between the germline ends. The V gene's germline CDR1 is SGHTA and CDR2 FQGNSA. Produced via immunoSEQ multiplex PCR; TCRdb's table is partial and in-frame only. The repertoire has some 330,000 clones, about nine tenths of them found once; the top ten carry around 0.84%. This TCR came from a young woman in good health and CMV-seronegative. Sequences were obtained from PBMCs. The V gene is TRBV7-2, the J gene TRBJ2-4; D remains ambiguous. CDR3 sequence (DNA): TGTGCCAGCAGCTTAGGGCAGTTAGCCAAAAACATTCAGTACTTC. This sequence encodes CASSLGQLAKNIQYF.